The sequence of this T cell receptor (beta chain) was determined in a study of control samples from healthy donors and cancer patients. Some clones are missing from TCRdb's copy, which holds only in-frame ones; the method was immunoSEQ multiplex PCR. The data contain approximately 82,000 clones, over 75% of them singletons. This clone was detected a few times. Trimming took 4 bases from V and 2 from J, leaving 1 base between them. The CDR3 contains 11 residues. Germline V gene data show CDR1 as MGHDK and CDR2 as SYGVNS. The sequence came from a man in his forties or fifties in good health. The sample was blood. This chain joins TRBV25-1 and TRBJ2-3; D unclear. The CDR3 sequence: CASSATDTQYF. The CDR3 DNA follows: TGTGCCAGCAGTGCCACAGATACGCAGTATTTT. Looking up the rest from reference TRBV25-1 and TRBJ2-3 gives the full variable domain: EADIYQTPRYLVIGTGKKITLECSQTMGHDKMYWYQQDPGMELHLIHYSYGVNSTEKGDLSSESTVSRIRTEHFPLTLESARPSHTSQYLCASSATDTQYFGPGTRLTVL.